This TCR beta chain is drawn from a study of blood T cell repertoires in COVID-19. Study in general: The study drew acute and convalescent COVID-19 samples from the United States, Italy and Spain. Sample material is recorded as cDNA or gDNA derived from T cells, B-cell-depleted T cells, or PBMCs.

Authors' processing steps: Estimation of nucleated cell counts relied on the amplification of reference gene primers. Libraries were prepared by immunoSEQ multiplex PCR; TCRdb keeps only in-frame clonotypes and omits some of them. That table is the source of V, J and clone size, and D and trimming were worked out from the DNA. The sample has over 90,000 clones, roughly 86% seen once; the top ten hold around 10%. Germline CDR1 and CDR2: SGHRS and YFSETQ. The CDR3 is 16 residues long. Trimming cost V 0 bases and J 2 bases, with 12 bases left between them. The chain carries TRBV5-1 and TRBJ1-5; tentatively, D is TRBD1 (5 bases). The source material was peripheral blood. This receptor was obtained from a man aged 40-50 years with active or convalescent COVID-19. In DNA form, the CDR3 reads TGCGCCAGCAGCTTGGGGCAGGGCATGGGCAATCAGCCCCAGCATTTT. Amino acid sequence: CASSLGQGMGNQPQHF.